These 20 T cell receptor beta chains were sequenced from one sample in a study of blood T cells in healthy people across ages. PCR was performed a second time for about 7 to 12 cycles using a sample-barcoded 5' primer and a J-beta primer mix. TCRdb reprocessed the 5' RACE reads via MiXCR and lists one record per CDR3 protein. The repertoire has around 1,100,000 distinct CDR3 sequences, under 40% of them found once; the top ten carry about an eighth. Sequencing was performed on blood. Receptor source: a man younger than 35 in good health.

This clonotype was detected only a few times. CDR3 sequence (DNA): TGCAGTGCTAGAGAGGTAGGGGGGGAAGGGTTCCAGCATTTT. Protein product: CSAREVGGEGFQHF. The chain has TRBV20-1 and TRBJ1-5; possible D gene TRBD1, 6 bases. Germline V lookup: CDR1 DFQATT, CDR2 SNEGSKA (reference sequence). CDR3 length: 14 amino acids. The germline V and J ends were trimmed by 0 bases and 12 bases, with 18 bases remaining between them.

CDR3 region: CASSVDGSRNQPQHF. The CDR3 DNA follows: TGTGCCAGCAGCGTAGACGGTTCGAGGAATCAGCCCCAGCATTTT. J is TRBJ1-5 and V is TRBV9; D is unresolved. The V gene lost 0 bases and the J gene lost 4 bases, with 11 bases spanning the gap. The CDR3 is 15 residues long. In germline, CDR1 is SGDLS, CDR2 YYNGEE.

CDR3 residues: CASSPSRRGTGELFF. CDR3 nucleotides: TGTGCCAGCAGTCCCTCCAGAAGGGGCACCGGGGAGCTGTTTTTT. V is TRBV27 and J is TRBJ2-2, with D possibly matching TRBD1 (5 bases). Germline V lookup: CDR1 MNHEY, CDR2 SMNVEV (reference sequence). Deletions cut 5 bases from V and 4 bases from J, with 14 bases between. The CDR3 has 15 amino acids.

This chain uses TRBV20-1 with TRBJ2-1, with D maybe TRBD2 (5 bases). The germline gives CDR1 DFQATT, CDR2 SNEGSKA (reference sequence). The CDR3 contains 15 residues. V was clipped by 6 bases and J by 2 bases, with 17 bases between them. CDR3: CSADRGLPTYNEQFF. CDR3 bases: TGCAGTGCAGACCGCGGACTTCCCACCTACAATGAGCAGTTCTTC.

The chain employs TRBV20-1 and TRBJ2-3; D possibly corresponds to TRBD2 (7 bases). The germline CDR1 and CDR2 sequences are DFQATT and SNEGSKA (reference sequence). Trimming took 5 bases from V and 2 from J, leaving 14 bases between them. This CDR3 has 14 amino acids. This chain's CDR3 is CSAGGGAFTDTQYF. The CDR3 region has the DNA TGCAGTGCTGGGGGGGGGGCTTTCACAGATACGCAGTATTTT.

This chain links TRBV27 with TRBJ1-2; D gene uncertain. CDR3 length: 14 amino acids. The V and J ends lost 7 bases and 4 bases respectively, with 16 bases between them. Germline V CDR1 and CDR2: MNHEY, SMNVEV (reference sequence). The CDR3 reads CASTAITGGYGYTF. CDR3 nucleotide sequence: TGTGCCAGCACGGCGATAACCGGAGGCTATGGCTACACCTTC.

This clonotype was recorded a few times. The V and J genes are TRBV9 and TRBJ2-7; D call uncertain. Trimming removed 0 bases from V and 7 bases from J, with 14 bases in between. CDR3 length: 14 residues. Germline CDR1 is SGDLS and CDR2 is YYNGEE. The CDR3 coding sequence is TGTGCCAGCAGCGTAGCGATGAGTTACAATGAGCAGTACTTC. Its protein is CASSVAMSYNEQYF. The full variable domain, in which reference TRBV9 and TRBJ2-7 provide the parts outside the CDR3, is DSGVTQTPKHLITATGQRVTLRCSPRSGDLSVYWYQQSLDQGLQFLIQYYNGEERAKGNILERFSAQQFPDLHSELNLSSLELGDSALYFCASSVAMSYNEQYFGPGTRLTVT.

A note on this clonotype: A much larger clone is a single base away; this may be a read error. The gene calls are TRBV9 and TRBJ2-3; possible D gene TRBD1, 5 bases. The germline gives CDR1 SGDLS, CDR2 YYNGEE. V dropped 0 bases and J dropped 2 bases, with 10 bases sitting between them. The CDR3 runs to 15 residues. CDR3 sequence (DNA): TGTGCCAGCAGCGTAGGGGGCCGTCCCACAGATACGCAGTATTTT. This codes for CASSVGGRPTDTQYF. The full variable domain, rest sourced from reference TRBV9 and TRBJ2-3, is DSGVTQTPKHLITATGQRVTLRCSPRSGDLSVYWYQQSLDQGLQFLIQYYNGEERAKGNILERFSAQQFPDLHSELNLSSLELGDSALYFCASSVGGRPTDTQYFGPGTRLTVL.

As regards this clonotype: The junction differs from germline at one of its ends, possibly a read error. The chain couples TRBV5-1 to TRBJ1-1; D gene ambiguous. The CDR3 is 11 residues long. CDR1 is SGHRS and CDR2 is YFSETQ in the germline V gene. The CDR3 loop reads CASSSDSEAFF. CDR3 sequence (DNA): TGTGCCAGCAGCTCAGATTCTGAAGCTTTCTTT.

This sequence joins TRBV12-3 or TRBV12-4 and TRBJ1-4; 11 bases are a match to TRBD1. Losses at the gene ends were 6 bases for V and 10 bases for J; bases not matched to a gene: 7. The CDR3 is 14 residues long. Here the CDR3 DNA reads TGTGCCAGCAGGCCCGGGACAGGGGGTGGAAAACTGTTTTTT. This gives the protein CASRPGTGGGKLFF.

Here the CDR3 reads CAIHPQTRHLAKNIQYF. CDR3 in DNA: TGTGCCATCCACCCCCAAACCAGACACTTAGCCAAAAACATTCAGTACTTC. The chain uses TRBV10-3 and TRBJ2-4; D gene unclear. CDR3 size: 17 residues. Per the germline V gene, CDR1 is ENHRY and CDR2 is SYGVKD. V was pared by 8 bases and J by 0 bases, with 20 bases between.

Ten or more counts support this clonotype. The V call is TRBV5-1, the J call TRBJ2-1, with TRBD2 matching over 7 bases. Germline loops: CDR1 SGHRS, CDR2 YFSETQ. The CDR3 spans 14 residues. The V and J ends lost 3 bases and 7 bases, in that order; junction bases with no gene match: 7. CDR3: CASSSPLSGNEQFF. The CDR3 nucleotides are TGCGCCAGCAGCTCCCCCCTTAGCGGGAATGAGCAGTTCTTC. Filled out from reference TRBV5-1 and TRBJ2-1, the complete variable domain reads KAGVTQTPRYLIKTRGQQVTLSCSPISGHRSVSWYQQTPGQGLQFLFEYFSETQRNKGNFPGRFSGRQFSNSRSEMNVSTLELGDSALYLCASSSPLSGNEQFFGPGTRLTVL.

The V and J genes are TRBV27 and TRBJ2-5; 8 nucleotides line up with TRBD1. This CDR3 has 14 amino acids. The V and J ends lost 5 bases and 11 bases, in that order; junction bases with no gene match: 13. Germline-derived CDR1 and CDR2 are MNHEY and SMNVEV (reference sequence). The CDR3 DNA follows: TGTGCCAGCAGTAGGGACAGGAGCTACAATGAGCAGTACTTC. Protein product: CASSRDRSYNEQYF.

This clonotype was counted once. The V and J genes are TRBV20-1 and TRBJ2-3, with D perhaps matching TRBD1 (6 bases). There are 13 residues in the CDR3. The V and J ends lost 8 bases and 6 bases respectively, with 18 bases between them. CDR1 is DFQATT, CDR2 SNEGSKA, per germline (reference sequence). For the CDR3, the DNA is TGCAGTACTCAACAGGGTCTAGTCGATACGCAGTATTTT. Its translation is CSTQQGLVDTQYF.

This sequence joins TRBV6-5 and TRBJ1-2; 10 bases agree with TRBD1. The germline CDR1 and CDR2 sequences are MNHEY and SVGAGI. Trimming at V came to 6 bases and at J to 4 bases, leaving 5 bases not matched to a gene. CDR3 length: 14 amino acids. The CDR3 here is CASSYGTGAYGYTF. The CDR3 DNA reads as TGTGCCAGCAGCTATGGGACAGGGGCCTATGGCTACACCTTC.

The rearrangement joins TRBV20-1 to TRBJ2-3, with D possibly matching TRBD1 (7 bases). The V and J ends lost 4 bases and 1 base respectively, with 18 bases between them. The CDR3 has 16 residues. Germline V gene lookup returns CDR1 DFQATT and CDR2 SNEGSKA (reference sequence). This chain's CDR3 is CSAIKTGRLGTDTQYF. In DNA form, the CDR3 reads TGCAGTGCTATTAAGACAGGGAGGTTGGGCACAGATACGCAGTATTTT.

The count of this clonotype is one. The rearrangement uses TRBV5-5 and TRBJ2-7, with D possibly being TRBD1 (6 bases). The assigned J gene may be wrong: the sequence end matches TRBJ2-5 better. CDR1 and CDR2 from the germline V gene are SGHKS and YYEKEE (reference sequence). CDR3 length: 15 amino acids. The CDR3 is CASSPDHRVRETQYF. The CDR3 DNA reads TGTGCCAGCAGCCCGGATCACAGGGTTAGGGAGACCCAGTACTTC.

There are a few counts of this clonotype. J is TRBJ2-7 and V is TRBV4-3; TRBD1 is a possible D gene (7 bases). Germline CDR1 reads LGHNA; CDR2 reads YSLEER. Trimming took 1 base from V and 7 from J, leaving 20 bases between them. The length of the CDR3 is 16 residues. CDR3 protein: CASSQGRDSLYNEQYF. As DNA, the CDR3 is TGCGCCAGCAGCCAAGGGCGGGACAGTCTCTACAATGAGCAGTACTTC.

This clonotype has just a few counts. The V gene is TRBV7-2, the J gene TRBJ1-2; D is undetermined. Germline V gives CDR1 SGHTA, CDR2 FQGNSA. The CDR3 covers 15 residues. V gave up 5 bases and J gave up 4 bases, with 17 bases separating them. The CDR3 loop reads CASSTDPGPGYGYTF. The DNA for the CDR3 is TGTGCCAGCAGCACCGACCCAGGTCCTGGCTATGGCTACACCTTC.

V and J are TRBV20-1 and TRBJ1-1; D uncertain. From germline, CDR1 is DFQATT and CDR2 SNEGSKA (reference sequence). V was clipped by 5 bases and J by 6 bases, with 13 bases between them. The length of the CDR3 is 12 residues. CDR3 sequence: CSARMAGSEAFF. The CDR3 DNA sequence: TGCAGTGCTCGAATGGCGGGGTCTGAAGCTTTCTTT.